This T cell receptor beta chain was obtained from a study of monozygotic twins with inflammatory bowel disease (dated by TCRdb to between 2018 and 2020). Context from the whole study: A total of approximately 28 monozygotic twin pairs were included in the full study, comprising nine German pairs (four IBD-concordant, five IBD-discordant) and 19 IBD-discordant Danish pairs. Within discordant pairs, disease-associated traits were sought mainly by comparing IBD patients with their genetically identical healthy co-twins. Each individual had, on average, about 151 000 unique TCRalpha sequences and 181 000 unique TCRbeta sequences available for analysis.

A word on this clonotype: No antigen is known for it.

Study-wide conclusions, independent of this receptor: Different T cell subtypes could not be distinguished in the analysis. IBD patients had lower TCRbeta repertoire diversity, measured by the inverse Simpson index, than their healthy co-twins. Fewer clonotypes were shared with other individuals by IBD patients than by healthy twins, most markedly in patients showing signs of disease activity. No single strong signal or clonotype linked to IBD turned up in the results, so the idea that one exists was not supported. Background noise and inter-individual variability may have been introduced into the repertoires by the differing immunosuppressive treatments among patients. No difference in repertoire similarity was observed between concordant and discordant twins, possibly owing to limited statistical power.

From each donor, an approximately 2.5 ml peripheral blood sample was drawn into PAXgene tubes and stored at -80 degrees C. Without any T cell sorting, total RNA was extracted from whole blood using the PAXgene blood miRNA kit on an automated QIAcube. Peripheral blood from monozygotic twin pairs concordant or discordant for inflammatory bowel disease was subjected to deep TCRalpha and TCRbeta repertoire profiling with unique molecular barcoding. For every twin pair, smoking habits were documented, and each individual was categorised as a current, former or never smoker. The protocol used for the library was 5' RACE. For each TCR library, 3,000 to 3,500 ng of total RNA was used. For each sample, cDNA synthesis was carried out in eight separate reactions using SMARTScribe reverse transcriptase. Unique molecular identifiers containing a 6-nucleotide sample barcode were introduced through template switching during cDNA synthesis. Amplification of TCRalpha and TCRbeta cDNA involved two nested PCRs of approximately 16 and 10 cycles, and each PCR was followed by bead purification. Before amplification, the cDNA was both treated with uracil DNA-glycosylase and purified with the QIAquick PCR purification kit. In the second PCR, Illumina TruSeq-compatible adapters and sample-specific barcodes were added. TapeStation and Qubit were used to check library quality and concentration, and 5 ng of each library went into the pool. Pooled libraries were sequenced on an Illumina HiSeq2500 single-index Rapid Run with 2 x 100 bp reads and custom sequencing primers. The authors processed their data as follows. MiGEC version 1.2.6 was used for UMI-based consensus assembly to correct PCR and sequencing errors. MiXCR version 2.1.1 was used for V(D)J alignment, clonotype assembly and CDR3 extraction. Gene usage, clonotype sharing and MAIT/NKT TCR abundance were normalised by analysing the top 1000, 10 000 and 20 000 clonotypes per sample. Diversity was computed as the inverse Simpson index with the vegan R package after downsampling to 27 000 UMIs. Statistical testing used paired Mann-Whitney U tests on the discordant twin pairs and applied Benjamini-Hochberg correction for multiple testing. The reads were reprocessed in TCRdb, with one entry per CDR3 protein sequence and no accompanying DNA. The V and J calls, along with clone size, are taken from TCRdb and not from the paper's own processing. The sample table includes 140,000 to 150,000 distinct CDR3 sequences. The top ten clones comprise around 1.2% of the sample.

The CDR3 measures 14 amino acids from cysteine to phenylalanine. No DNA was logged. The germline V gene encodes CDR1 DFQATT and CDR2 SNEGSKA (reference sequence). Recombination linked TRBV20-1 to TRBJ2-7; the TRBD2 assignment by TCRdb is unverifiable without DNA. Sequencing was done on a sample of blood. This clonotype was obtained from a human donor with ulcerative colitis or Crohn's disease, or a healthy co-twin of an affected twin (not recorded which). The CDR3 protein is CSVAPGPGPAEQYF.